The 18 T cell receptor beta chains reported below all come from one sample, sequenced in a study of OX40 agonist ivuxolimab in advanced cancers. TCRdb's table, derived via immunoSEQ multiplex PCR, lists solely in-frame clones and lacks some. The sample shows about 80,000 clones, approximately 85% of them seen only once. The sequenced sample was CD4+ or CD8+ T cells sorted from blood, obtained in a trial of the OX40 agonist ivuxolimab. The receptors shown here come from an adult with an advanced solid tumor such as melanoma, head and neck, liver or kidney cancer.

The sample holds many counts of this clone. The CDR3 region is CASRANDGGVNGYTF. For the CDR3, the DNA is TGTGCCAGCAGAGCTAACGACGGGGGGGTCAATGGCTACACCTTC. The rearrangement links TRBV5-4 to TRBJ1-2, with a possible D match to TRBD1 (5 bases). The germline V gene has CDR1 SGHNT and CDR2 YYREEE (reference sequence). CDR3 length: 15 residues. Between the trimmed V and J ends, which lost 5 bases and 6 bases, there was a span of 20 bases.

The chain couples TRBV7-9 to TRBJ1-5, with 7 nucleotides matching TRBD1. This CDR3 comprises 15 residues. Germline V gives CDR1 SEHNR, CDR2 FQNEAQ (reference sequence). V trimming: 5 bases; J trimming: 4 bases; junction bases outside the gene matches: 8. The CDR3 spells CASSPGTASNQPQHF. CDR3 sequence (DNA): TGTGCCAGCAGCCCCGGGACAGCTTCAAATCAGCCCCAGCATTTT.

The chain recombines TRBV9 with TRBJ2-1; D remains unclear. Germline V gene data show CDR1 as SGDLS and CDR2 as YYNGEE. The CDR3 runs 15 residues. Trimming cost V 1 base and J 0 bases, with 8 bases left between them. This chain's CDR3 is CASSVFGNSYNEQFF. DNA of the CDR3: TGTGCCAGCAGCGTATTTGGGAACTCCTACAATGAGCAGTTCTTC.

This chain uses TRBV30 with TRBJ1-4, with 9 bases identical to TRBD1. V lost 4 bases, J lost 6 bases, and 9 bases stayed unmatched. Per germline, CDR1 GTSNPN and CDR2 SVGIG (reference sequence). This CDR3 is built from 15 residues. CDR3 DNA: TGTGCCTGGACCCGGGACAGGGAGACTTATGAAAAACTGTTTTTT. As protein: CAWTRDRETYEKLFF.

The rearrangement links TRBV4-1 to TRBJ1-1; D call uncertain. The CDR3 is made up of 12 amino acids. Trimming stripped 5 bases from V and 10 bases from J, with 14 bases between. Germline values: CDR1 MGHRA, CDR2 YSYEKL. The CDR3 bases are TGCGCCAGCAGCTTCGAGGGAGGATCAGCTTTCTTT. Protein sequence: CASSFEGGSAFF.

This clone has only a few counts. The gene calls are TRBV14 and TRBJ2-7; D gene uncertain. With 0 bases removed from V and 8 bases from J, the gap between germline ends came to 11 bases. CDR3 size: 13 residues. Germline lookup yields CDR1 SGHDN and CDR2 FVKESK. The CDR3 DNA follows: TGTGCCAGCAGCCAAGATTGGGTCCGTCAGCAGTACTTC. The encoded protein is CASSQDWVRQQYF.

This clone occurred once. The gene calls are TRBV10-1 and TRBJ1-2; D call uncertain. Trimming shortened V by 6 bases and J by 3 bases, and 14 bases separated the two germline ends. The length of the CDR3 is 14 residues. Germline assignment: CDR1 WNHNN and CDR2 SYGVQD (reference sequence). The DNA of the CDR3 is TGCGCCAGCAGGAACCCGGGCTCGGACTATGGCTACACCTTC. This translates into CASRNPGSDYGYTF.

The chain joins TRBV21-1 to TRBJ1-2. TRBV21-1 constitutes a pseudogene. The CDR3 covers 15 residues. CDR3 sequence: CASSKEGRDPYGYTF. DNA of the CDR3: TGTGCCAGCAGCAAAGAAGGCAGGGACCCTTATGGCTACACCTTC.

V usage is TRBV7-9 and J usage is TRBJ2-3; D ambiguous. The CDR3 spans 13 residues. In germline, CDR1 is SEHNR, CDR2 FQNEAQ (reference sequence). The V and J ends lost 1 base and 6 bases respectively, with 8 bases between them. For the CDR3, the DNA is TGTGCCAGCAGCTTAGAGGTTTGGGATACGCAGTATTTT. It specifies CASSLEVWDTQYF.

This clone was seen more than once but under ten times. The chain uses TRBV7-9 and TRBJ2-2; 8 nucleotides line up with TRBD1. The V and J ends lost 1 base and 6 bases, in that order; junction bases with no gene match: 7. This CDR3 region has 16 residues. Germline V gene lookup returns CDR1 SEHNR and CDR2 FQNEAQ (reference sequence). The CDR3 DNA follows: TGTGCCAGCAGCTTAGGAGGCCAGGGGGCATCCGGGGAGCTGTTTTTT. Translation: CASSLGGQGASGELFF. Full variable domain (rest looked up from reference TRBV7-9 and TRBJ2-2): DTGVSQNPRHKITKRGQNVTFRCDPISEHNRLYWYRQTLGQGPEFLTYFQNEAQLEKSRLLSDRFSAERPKGSFSTLEIQRTEQGDSAMYLCASSLGGQGASGELFFGEGSRLTVL.

V and J are TRBV5-4 and TRBJ2-7; tentative D call: TRBD1 (6 bases). CDR1 is SGHNT, CDR2 YYREEE, per germline (reference sequence). The V gene lost 3 bases and the J gene lost 3 bases, with 10 bases spanning the gap. CDR3 length: 13 residues. CDR3 loop: CASSYTDSYEQYF. The CDR3 DNA reads as TGTGCCAGCAGCTATACGGACAGCTACGAGCAGTACTTC. The whole variable domain, remainder taken from reference TRBV5-4 and TRBJ2-7, is ETGVTQSPTHLIKTRGQQVTLRCSSQSGHNTVSWYQQALGQGPQFIFQYYREEENGRGNFPPRFSGLQFPNYSSELNVNALELDDSALYLCASSYTDSYEQYFGPGTRLTVT.

The chain has TRBV7-2 and TRBJ2-7; tentatively, D is TRBD2 (6 bases). The CDR3 loop spans 13 amino acids. Looked up from germline, CDR1 is SGHTA and CDR2 is FQGNSA. The germline V and J ends were trimmed by 5 bases and 7 bases, with 15 bases remaining between them. Here the CDR3 DNA reads TGTGCCAGCAGCCCCGGGACTCGTCGGGAGCAGTACTTC. It encodes CASSPGTRREQYF.

This clone has more than one count but fewer than ten. V is TRBV7-2 and J is TRBJ2-7; tentative D call: TRBD2 (7 bases). Germline V gene data show CDR1 as SGHTA and CDR2 as FQGNSA. Trimming cost V 5 bases and J 6 bases, with 17 bases left between them. The CDR3 is 14 residues long. The CDR3 DNA sequence: TGTGCCAGCAGCCCCGGGGGGCCCGCCCTCGAGCAGTACTTC. It translates to CASSPGGPALEQYF.

The V gene is TRBV7-9, the J gene TRBJ1-2; 8 nucleotides align to TRBD1. V shed 5 bases, J shed 4 bases, and the junction held 3 bases outside the gene matches. The CDR3 has 13 residues. CDR1 and CDR2 from the germline V gene are SEHNR and FQNEAQ (reference sequence). Here the CDR3 reads CASSPTGAYGYTF. CDR3 DNA: TGTGCCAGCAGCCCGACAGGGGCCTATGGCTACACCTTC.

V is TRBV4-3 and J is TRBJ1-6; 7 bases agree with TRBD1. The CDR3 is 19 residues long. V trimming: 3 bases; J trimming: 1 base; junction bases outside the gene matches: 12. Germline V gene lookup returns CDR1 LGHNA and CDR2 YSLEER. CDR3 amino acids: CASSQSWTGLWSYNSPLHF. CDR3 DNA sequence: TGCGCCAGCAGCCAGAGTTGGACAGGCTTGTGGTCCTATAATTCACCCCTCCACTTT.

This clone was seen only once. The chain joins TRBV5-6 to TRBJ1-1, with D perhaps matching TRBD1 (5 bases). Germline V gives CDR1 SGHDT, CDR2 YYEEEE. Trimming shortened V by 7 bases and J by 3 bases, and 13 bases separated the two germline ends. This CDR3 comprises 13 residues. CDR3 coding DNA: TGTGCCAGCTCCCCAGGGCGGTACACTGAAGCTTTCTTT. The encoded protein is CASSPGRYTEAFF.

This clone was seen a handful of times. The chain has TRBV5-4 and TRBJ2-3, with 12 bases lining up with TRBD2. V gave up 3 bases and J gave up 3 bases; unmatched junction bases: 8. Germline-derived CDR1 and CDR2 are SGHNT and YYREEE (reference sequence). The CDR3 consists of 17 residues. Here the CDR3 reads CASSSASGLAGTDTQYF. CDR3 nucleotides: TGTGCCAGCAGCTCAGCCTCCGGACTAGCGGGAACAGATACGCAGTATTTT.

The CDR3 here is CSVGDEKLFF. DNA of the CDR3: TGCAGCGTTGGGGATGAAAAACTGTTTTTT. V is TRBV29-1 and J is TRBJ1-4, with unresolved D. There are 10 residues in the CDR3. Germline V gene sequence: CDR1 SQVTM, CDR2 ANQGSEA. V gave up 4 bases and J gave up 6 bases, with 3 bases separating them.